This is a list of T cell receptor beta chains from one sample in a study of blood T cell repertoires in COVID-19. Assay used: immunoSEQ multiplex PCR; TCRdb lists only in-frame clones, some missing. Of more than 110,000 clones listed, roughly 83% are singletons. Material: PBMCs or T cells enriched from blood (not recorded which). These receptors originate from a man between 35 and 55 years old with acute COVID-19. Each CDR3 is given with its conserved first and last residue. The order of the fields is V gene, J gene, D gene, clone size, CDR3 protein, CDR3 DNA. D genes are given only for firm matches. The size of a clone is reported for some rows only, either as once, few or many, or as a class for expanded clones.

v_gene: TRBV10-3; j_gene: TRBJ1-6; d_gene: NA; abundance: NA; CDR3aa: CAISARGGSDSPLHF; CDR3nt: TGTGCCATCAGTGCCCGGGGAGGGTCGGATTCACCCCTCCACTTT
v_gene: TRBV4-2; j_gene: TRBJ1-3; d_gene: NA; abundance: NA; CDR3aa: CASSLAGTSGNTIYF; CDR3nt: TGTGCCAGCAGCCTTGCAGGCACCTCTGGAAACACCATATATTTT
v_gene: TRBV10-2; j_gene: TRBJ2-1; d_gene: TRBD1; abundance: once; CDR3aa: CASSPGQGAGEQFF; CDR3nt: TGCGCCAGCAGTCCGGGACAGGGGGCAGGTGAGCAGTTCTTC
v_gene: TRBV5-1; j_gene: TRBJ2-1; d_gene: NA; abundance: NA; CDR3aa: CASSSRQDYNEQFF; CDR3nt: TGCGCCAGCAGCTCCCGACAGGATTACAATGAGCAGTTCTTC
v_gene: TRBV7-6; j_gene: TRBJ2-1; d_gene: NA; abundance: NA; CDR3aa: CASSPLGRDSYNEQFF; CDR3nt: TGTGCCAGCAGCCCACTGGGCAGGGACTCCTACAATGAGCAGTTCTTC
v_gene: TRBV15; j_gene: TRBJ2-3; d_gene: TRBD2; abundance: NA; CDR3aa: CATSRVRGRVDTQYF; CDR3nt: TGTGCCACCAGCAGAGTTCGCGGGAGGGTAGATACGCAGTATTTT
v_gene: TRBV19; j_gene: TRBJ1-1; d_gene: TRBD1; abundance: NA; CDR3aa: CASSMPGQGNTEAFF; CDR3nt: TGTGCCAGTAGTATGCCAGGACAGGGGAACACTGAAGCTTTCTTT
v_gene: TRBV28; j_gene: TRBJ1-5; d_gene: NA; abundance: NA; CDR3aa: CASIKKPSNQPQHF; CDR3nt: TGTGCCAGCATCAAGAAGCCTAGCAATCAGCCCCAGCATTTT
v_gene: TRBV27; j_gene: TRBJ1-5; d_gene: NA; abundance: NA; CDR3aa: CASSLSGWHSNQPQHF; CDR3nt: TGTGCCAGCAGTTTGTCCGGGTGGCATAGCAATCAGCCCCAGCATTTT
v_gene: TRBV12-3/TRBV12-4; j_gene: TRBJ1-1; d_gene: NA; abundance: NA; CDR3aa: CASKFSGNTEAFF; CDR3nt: TGTGCCAGCAAGTTTTCAGGGAACACTGAAGCTTTCTTT
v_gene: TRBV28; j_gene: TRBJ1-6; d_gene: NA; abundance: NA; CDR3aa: CASTFRGDWNSPLHF; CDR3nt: TGTGCCAGCACTTTCCGGGGAGACTGGAATTCACCCCTCCACTTT
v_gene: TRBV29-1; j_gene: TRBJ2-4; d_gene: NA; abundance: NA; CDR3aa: CSVEEIGSTLAKNIQYF; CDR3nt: TGCAGCGTTGAGGAGATCGGATCCACCTTAGCCAAAAACATTCAGTACTTC
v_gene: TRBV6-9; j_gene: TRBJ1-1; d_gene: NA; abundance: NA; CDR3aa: CASSYSLGVNTEAFF; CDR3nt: TGTGCCAGCAGTTATTCACTGGGAGTTAACACTGAAGCTTTCTTT
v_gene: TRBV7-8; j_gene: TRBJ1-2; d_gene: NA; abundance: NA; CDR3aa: CASSVSRGDYGYTF; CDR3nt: TGTGCCAGCAGCGTCTCCAGGGGCGACTATGGCTACACCTTC
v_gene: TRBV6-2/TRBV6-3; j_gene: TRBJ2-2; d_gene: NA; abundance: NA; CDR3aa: CASSYTNFMTGELFF; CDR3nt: TGTGCCAGCAGTTACACAAATTTTATGACCGGGGAGCTGTTTTTT
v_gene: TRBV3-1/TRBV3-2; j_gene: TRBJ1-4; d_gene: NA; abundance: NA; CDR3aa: CASSQYRGSEKLFF; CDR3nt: TGTGCCAGCAGCCAATATCGGGGGTCTGAAAAACTGTTTTTT
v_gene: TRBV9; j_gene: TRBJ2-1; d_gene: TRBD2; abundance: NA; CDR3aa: CASSVDASGGERIF; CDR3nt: TGTGCCAGCAGCGTAGACGCTAGCGGGGGGGAGCGAATCTTC
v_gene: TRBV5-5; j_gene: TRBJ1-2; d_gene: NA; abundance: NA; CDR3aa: CASSQSASGGYGYTF; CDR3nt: TGTGCCAGCAGCCAATCGGCTTCGGGGGGCTATGGCTACACCTTC
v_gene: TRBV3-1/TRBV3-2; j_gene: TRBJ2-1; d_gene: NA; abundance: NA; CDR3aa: CASSPVTAQGEQFF; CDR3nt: TGTGCCAGCAGTCCTGTGACAGCTCAAGGTGAGCAGTTCTTC
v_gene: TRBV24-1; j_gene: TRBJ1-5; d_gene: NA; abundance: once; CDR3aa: CATSRKENQPQHF; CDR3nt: TGTGCCACCAGTCGGAAGGAGAATCAGCCCCAGCATTTT
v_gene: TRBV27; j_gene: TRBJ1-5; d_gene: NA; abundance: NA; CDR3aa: CASKPGGRGLKNQPQHF; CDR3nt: TGTGCCAGCAAGCCCGGGGGACGGGGATTGAAGAATCAGCCCCAGCATTTT
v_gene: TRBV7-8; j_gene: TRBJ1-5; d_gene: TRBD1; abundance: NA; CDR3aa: CASSLVRGTDNNQPQHF; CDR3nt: TGTGCCAGCAGCTTAGTTCGGGGGACAGACAACAATCAGCCCCAGCATTTT
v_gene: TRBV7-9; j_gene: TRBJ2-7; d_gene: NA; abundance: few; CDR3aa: CASSSGSLYYEQYF; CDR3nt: TGTGCCAGCAGCTCGGGGTCATTATACTACGAGCAGTACTTC
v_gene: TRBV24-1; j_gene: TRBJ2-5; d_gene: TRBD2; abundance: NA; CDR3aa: CATSASGDQETQYF; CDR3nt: TGTGCCACCAGTGCTAGCGGGGACCAAGAGACCCAGTACTTC
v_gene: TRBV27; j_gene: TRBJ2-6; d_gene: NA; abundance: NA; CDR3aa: CASSLYPSEGANVLTF; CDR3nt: TGTGCCAGCAGTTTATACCCCTCGGAGGGGGCCAACGTCCTGACTTTC
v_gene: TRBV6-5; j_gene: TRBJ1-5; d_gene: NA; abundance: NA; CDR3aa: CASSLKYSNQPQHF; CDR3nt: TGTGCCAGCAGCTTAAAATATAGCAATCAGCCCCAGCATTTT
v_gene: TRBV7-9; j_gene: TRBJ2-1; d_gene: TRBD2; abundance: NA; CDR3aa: CASRAGFSGRGNEQFF; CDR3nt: TGTGCCAGCAGGGCGGGGTTTAGCGGGAGAGGGAATGAGCAGTTCTTC
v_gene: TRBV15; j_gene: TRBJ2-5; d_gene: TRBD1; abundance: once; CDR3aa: CATSRPTGRQETQYF; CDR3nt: TGTGCCACCAGCAGACCGACAGGGCGCCAAGAGACCCAGTACTTC
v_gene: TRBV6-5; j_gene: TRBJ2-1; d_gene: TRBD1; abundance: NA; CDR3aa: CASSYSRTGGYNEQFF; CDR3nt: TGTGCCAGCAGTTACTCGCGAACAGGGGGTTACAATGAGCAGTTCTTC
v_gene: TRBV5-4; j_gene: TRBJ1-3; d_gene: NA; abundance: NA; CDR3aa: CASRIAGQLSGNTIYF; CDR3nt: TGTGCCAGCAGGATTGCTGGACAGCTCTCTGGAAACACCATATATTTT
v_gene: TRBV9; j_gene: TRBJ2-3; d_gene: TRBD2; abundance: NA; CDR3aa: CASSASGGSTDTQYF; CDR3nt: TGTGCCAGCAGCGCGAGCGGGGGGAGCACAGATACGCAGTATTTT
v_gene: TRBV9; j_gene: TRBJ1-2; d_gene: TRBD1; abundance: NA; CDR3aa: CASSGLSGQGLWGYTF; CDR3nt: TGTGCCAGCAGCGGCCTTTCGGGACAGGGGCTCTGGGGCTACACCTTC
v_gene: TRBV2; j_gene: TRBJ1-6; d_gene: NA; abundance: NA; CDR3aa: CASSEGRRGTPLHF; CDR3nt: TGTGCCAGCAGCGAAGGGAGAAGGGGGACACCCCTCCACTTT
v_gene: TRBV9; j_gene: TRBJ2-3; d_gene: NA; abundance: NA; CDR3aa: CASSVVPGSDTQYF; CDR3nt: TGTGCCAGCAGCGTCGTGCCGGGGTCAGATACGCAGTATTTT
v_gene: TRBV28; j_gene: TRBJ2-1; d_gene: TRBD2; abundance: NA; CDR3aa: CATRAGGSSEEQFF; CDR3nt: TGTGCCACCAGGGCGGGAGGGTCGTCGGAGGAGCAGTTCTTC
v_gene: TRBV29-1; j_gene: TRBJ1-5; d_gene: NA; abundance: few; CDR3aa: CSGVPQHF; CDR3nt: TGCAGCGGCGTCCCCCAGCATTTT
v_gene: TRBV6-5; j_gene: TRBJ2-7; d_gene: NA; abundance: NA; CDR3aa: CASSYRGAGTLSEQYF; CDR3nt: TGTGCCAGCAGTTACCGAGGCGCCGGGACACTATCCGAGCAGTACTTC
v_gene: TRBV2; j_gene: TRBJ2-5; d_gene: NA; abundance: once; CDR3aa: CASSEGRGQETQYF; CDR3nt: TGTGCCAGCAGTGAAGGCAGGGGCCAAGAGACCCAGTACTTC
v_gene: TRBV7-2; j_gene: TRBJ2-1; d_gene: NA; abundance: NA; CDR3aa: CASSSLGSYSYNEQFF; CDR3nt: TGTGCCAGCAGCTCTCTGGGGAGCTACTCCTACAATGAGCAGTTCTTC
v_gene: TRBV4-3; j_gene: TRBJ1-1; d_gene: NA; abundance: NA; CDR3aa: CASSQVQLSQGETEAFF; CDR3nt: TGCGCCAGCAGCCAAGTACAGTTATCACAGGGTGAGACTGAAGCTTTCTTT
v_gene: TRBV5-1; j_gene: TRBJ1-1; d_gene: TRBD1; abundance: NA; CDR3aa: CASSFHRGRGNKNTEAFF; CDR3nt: TGCGCCAGCAGCTTCCACAGGGGGCGCGGAAATAAGAACACTGAAGCTTTCTTT
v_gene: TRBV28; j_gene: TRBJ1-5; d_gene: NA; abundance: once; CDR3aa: CASSLAIDQPQHF; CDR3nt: TGTGCCAGCAGTTTAGCTATTGATCAGCCCCAGCATTTT
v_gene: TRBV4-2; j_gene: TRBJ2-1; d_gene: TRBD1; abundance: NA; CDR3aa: CASSQEGQGARNEQFF; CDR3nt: TGTGCCAGCAGCCAAGAGGGGCAGGGGGCCCGGAATGAGCAGTTCTTC
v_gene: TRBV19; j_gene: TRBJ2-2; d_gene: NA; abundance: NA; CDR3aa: CASSIDPGTMAGKLFF; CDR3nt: TGTGCCAGTAGTATAGACCCGGGCACGATGGCCGGGAAGCTGTTTTTT
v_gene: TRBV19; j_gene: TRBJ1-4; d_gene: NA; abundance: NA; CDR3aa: CASSDRALNEKLFF; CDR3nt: TGTGCCAGTAGTGACAGAGCCCTTAATGAAAAACTGTTTTTT